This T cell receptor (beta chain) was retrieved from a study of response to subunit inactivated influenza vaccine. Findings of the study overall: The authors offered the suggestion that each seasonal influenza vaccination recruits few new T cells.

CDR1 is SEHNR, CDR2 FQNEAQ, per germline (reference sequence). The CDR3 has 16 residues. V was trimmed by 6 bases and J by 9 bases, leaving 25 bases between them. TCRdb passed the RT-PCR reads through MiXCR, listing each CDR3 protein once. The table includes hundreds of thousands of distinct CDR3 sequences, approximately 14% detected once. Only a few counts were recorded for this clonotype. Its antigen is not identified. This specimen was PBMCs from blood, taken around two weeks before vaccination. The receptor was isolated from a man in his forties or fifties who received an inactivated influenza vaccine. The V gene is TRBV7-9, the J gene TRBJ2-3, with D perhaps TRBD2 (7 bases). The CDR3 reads CASRSGMAGAAGTQYF. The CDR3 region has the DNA TGTGCCAGCAGATCAGGCATGGCGGGGGCCGCCGGGACGCAGTATTTT.